A selection of T cell receptor beta chains follows, all from one sample in a study of OX40 agonist ivuxolimab in advanced cancers. The repertoire was sequenced with immunoSEQ multiplex PCR; TCRdb's copy has only in-frame clones and lacks some. Here the sample spans around 80,000 clones, roughly 91% being singletons. The sample here was CD4+ or CD8+ T cells sorted from blood, taken in a trial of the OX40 agonist ivuxolimab. The receptors originated from an adult with an advanced solid tumor such as melanoma, head and neck, liver or kidney cancer. Both conserved end residues are part of each CDR3. Fields, in order: clone size, D gene, J gene, V gene, CDR3 DNA, CDR3 protein. D genes are given only for firm matches. For some rows the clone size is stated as once, few or many, or as a class when expanded; others skip it.

clone_size: .
d_call: TRBD1
j_call: TRBJ2-5
v_call: TRBV7-2
cdr3_nt: TGTGCCAGCAGCACCGGACAGGTGTACCAAGAGACCCAGTACTTC
cdr3_aa: CASSTGQVYQETQYF

clone_size: .
d_call: .
j_call: TRBJ1-4
v_call: TRBV6-1
cdr3_nt: TGTGCCAGCAGTAGTAGGGCTACTAATGAAAAACTGTTTTTT
cdr3_aa: CASSSRATNEKLFF

clone_size: .
d_call: TRBD2
j_call: TRBJ2-6
v_call: TRBV5-4
cdr3_nt: TGTGCCAGCAGCCAAGGACTAGCGGGGCTGGGTGCCAACGTCCTGACTTTC
cdr3_aa: CASSQGLAGLGANVLTF

clone_size: .
d_call: TRBD1
j_call: TRBJ1-2
v_call: TRBV18
cdr3_nt: TGTGCCAGCTCACCCCGGGACAGGGGGGTCGGCTACACCTTC
cdr3_aa: CASSPRDRGVGYTF

clone_size: .
d_call: .
j_call: TRBJ1-4
v_call: TRBV6-5
cdr3_nt: TGTGCCAGCAGTTACTCCCGGGTTGGTAATGAAAAACTGTTTTTT
cdr3_aa: CASSYSRVGNEKLFF

clone_size: .
d_call: .
j_call: TRBJ2-1
v_call: TRBV11-2
cdr3_nt: TGTGCCAGCAGTAGTCAGGGCTACAATGAGCAGTTCTTC
cdr3_aa: CASSSQGYNEQFF

clone_size: .
d_call: TRBD1
j_call: TRBJ1-4
v_call: TRBV5-1
cdr3_nt: TGCGCCAGCAGCTTGGGTTACAGGGGGCGTGAAAAACTGTTTTTT
cdr3_aa: CASSLGYRGREKLFF

clone_size: .
d_call: TRBD2
j_call: TRBJ2-3
v_call: TRBV18
cdr3_nt: TGTGGCTCAGCGGGGGGCACAGATACGCAGTATTTT
cdr3_aa: CGSAGGTDTQYF

clone_size: .
d_call: TRBD2
j_call: TRBJ2-1
v_call: TRBV19
cdr3_nt: TGTGCCAGTAGTATTCAAGCTAGCGGCAATGAGCAGTTCTTC
cdr3_aa: CASSIQASGNEQFF

clone_size: .
d_call: .
j_call: TRBJ2-1
v_call: TRBV5-5
cdr3_nt: TGTGCCAGCAGCTTTAGGTTCGTGACGCAGTCACATGAGCAGTTCTTC
cdr3_aa: CASSFRFVTQSHEQFF

clone_size: .
d_call: .
j_call: TRBJ2-3
v_call: TRBV28
cdr3_nt: TGTGCCAGCGTTGGTTTGGATACGCAGTATTTT
cdr3_aa: CASVGLDTQYF

clone_size: .
d_call: TRBD2
j_call: TRBJ2-7
v_call: TRBV7-9
cdr3_nt: TGTGCCAGCAGCTTCCGACTAGCGGTACCCTACGAGCAGTACTTC
cdr3_aa: CASSFRLAVPYEQYF

clone_size: .
d_call: .
j_call: TRBJ1-1
v_call: TRBV6-5
cdr3_nt: TGTGCCAGCAGTGGGAACACTGAAGCTTTCTTT
cdr3_aa: CASSGNTEAFF

clone_size: .
d_call: .
j_call: TRBJ1-2
v_call: TRBV19
cdr3_nt: TGTGCCAGTAGTATGCCTCCCGAAGACTATGGCTACACCTTC
cdr3_aa: CASSMPPEDYGYTF

clone_size: .
d_call: TRBD2
j_call: TRBJ2-3
v_call: TRBV7-2
cdr3_nt: TGTGCCAGCAGCTTAGCCCATGCTAGCGGGAGTTCTGATACGCAGTATTTT
cdr3_aa: CASSLAHASGSSDTQYF

clone_size: few
d_call: TRBD1
j_call: TRBJ1-6
v_call: TRBV28
cdr3_nt: TGTGCCAGCAGTCCCGCCGACAGGGGGCGGAATTCACCCCTCCACTTT
cdr3_aa: CASSPADRGRNSPLHF

clone_size: .
d_call: TRBD2
j_call: TRBJ2-1
v_call: TRBV28
cdr3_nt: TGTGCCAGCAGTAGCGGGGGGCGAGACAATGAGCAGTTCTTC
cdr3_aa: CASSSGGRDNEQFF

clone_size: .
d_call: TRBD1
j_call: TRBJ2-3
v_call: TRBV19
cdr3_nt: TGTGCCAGTACCCGGACAGGGGCGGGCACAGATACGCAGTATTTT
cdr3_aa: CASTRTGAGTDTQYF

clone_size: .
d_call: .
j_call: TRBJ2-1
v_call: TRBV9
cdr3_nt: TGTGCCAGCAGCGTAAATTCAGAGGTCAGGGGTACGAATGAGCAGTTCTTC
cdr3_aa: CASSVNSEVRGTNEQFF

clone_size: .
d_call: .
j_call: TRBJ2-5
v_call: TRBV7-6
cdr3_nt: TGTGCCAGTAGGAGGCAGGGACGAGAGACCCAGTACTTC
cdr3_aa: CASRRQGRETQYF

clone_size: .
d_call: .
j_call: TRBJ1-2
v_call: TRBV6-5
cdr3_nt: TGTGCCAGCAGTTACGCGGGGGGGGGCTACACCTTC
cdr3_aa: CASSYAGGGYTF

clone_size: .
d_call: .
j_call: TRBJ2-2
v_call: TRBV4-2
cdr3_nt: TGTGCCAGCAGCCAAGAACTAGCTGGCGGGGAGCTGTTTTTT
cdr3_aa: CASSQELAGGELFF

clone_size: .
d_call: TRBD2
j_call: TRBJ2-1
v_call: TRBV19
cdr3_nt: TGTGCCAGTAGTCCAGCAACTAGCGGGAGATCCGATGAGCAGTTCTTC
cdr3_aa: CASSPATSGRSDEQFF

clone_size: .
d_call: .
j_call: TRBJ2-2
v_call: TRBV5-1
cdr3_nt: TGCGCCAGCAGCGGAGGGGAGGACACCGGGGAGCTGTTTTTT
cdr3_aa: CASSGGEDTGELFF

clone_size: .
d_call: .
j_call: TRBJ1-5
v_call: TRBV6-6
cdr3_nt: TGTGCCAGCAGTCTTTGGGGGGCAGTTAGCAATCAGCCCCAGCATTTT
cdr3_aa: CASSLWGAVSNQPQHF

clone_size: .
d_call: .
j_call: TRBJ1-4
v_call: TRBV2
cdr3_nt: TGTGCCAGCACTCCCAAGTCCCGGGAGGGACTGTTTTTT
cdr3_aa: CASTPKSREGLFF

clone_size: .
d_call: .
j_call: TRBJ1-5
v_call: TRBV28
cdr3_nt: TGTGCCAGCAGTTTAAACGGCAATCAGCCCCAGCATTTT
cdr3_aa: CASSLNGNQPQHF

clone_size: .
d_call: .
j_call: TRBJ2-2
v_call: TRBV5-4
cdr3_nt: TGTGCCAGCAGCTTGGAGGGGTTGGCCGGGGAGCTGTTTTTT
cdr3_aa: CASSLEGLAGELFF

clone_size: .
d_call: .
j_call: TRBJ2-4
v_call: TRBV18
cdr3_nt: TGTGCCAGCTCACCACCCCACCTAAACATTCAGTACTTC
cdr3_aa: CASSPPHLNIQYF

clone_size: .
d_call: .
j_call: TRBJ1-2
v_call: TRBV2
cdr3_nt: TGTGCCAGCAGTGACCAGGGAGCTAACTATGGCTACACCTTC
cdr3_aa: CASSDQGANYGYTF

clone_size: .
d_call: .
j_call: TRBJ1-6
v_call: TRBV19
cdr3_nt: TGTGCCAGTAGTGATCGCAGCTCCTATAATTCACCCCTCCACTTT
cdr3_aa: CASSDRSSYNSPLHF

clone_size: many
d_call: .
j_call: TRBJ2-7
v_call: TRBV2
cdr3_nt: TGTGCCAGCAGTGAAACGAGGGGCCTTACCTTC
cdr3_aa: CASSETRGLTF

clone_size: .
d_call: TRBD1
j_call: TRBJ2-3
v_call: TRBV6-1
cdr3_nt: TGTGCCAGCAGTCGGGACAGGGAGGCAGATACGCAGTATTTT
cdr3_aa: CASSRDREADTQYF

clone_size: .
d_call: TRBD2
j_call: TRBJ2-7
v_call: TRBV7-2
cdr3_nt: TGTGCCAGCAGCTTAGCCGGGACTAGCGGGAAGGTCGAGCAGTACTTC
cdr3_aa: CASSLAGTSGKVEQYF

clone_size: .
d_call: TRBD1
j_call: TRBJ1-2
v_call: TRBV7-2
cdr3_nt: TGTGCCAGCAGCTTGGCCGGGACAGTTGATTACTATGGCTACACCTTC
cdr3_aa: CASSLAGTVDYYGYTF

clone_size: .
d_call: TRBD1
j_call: TRBJ1-1
v_call: TRBV2
cdr3_nt: TGTGCCAGTTCGGGACAGGGGAACACTGAAGCTTTCTTT
cdr3_aa: CASSGQGNTEAFF

clone_size: .
d_call: .
j_call: TRBJ1-1
v_call: TRBV5-1
cdr3_nt: TGCGCCAGCAGGGGTGGGAACACTGAAGCTTTCTTT
cdr3_aa: CASRGGNTEAFF

clone_size: .
d_call: TRBD2
j_call: TRBJ2-1
v_call: TRBV6-5
cdr3_nt: TGTGCCAGCACTTATAGCGGGAGCTCCTACAATGAGCAGTTCTTC
cdr3_aa: CASTYSGSSYNEQFF

clone_size: .
d_call: TRBD2
j_call: TRBJ2-3
v_call: TRBV7-2
cdr3_nt: TGTGCCAGCAGCTTAGCCTCGGGACTAGCGGCTAATACGCAGTATTTT
cdr3_aa: CASSLASGLAANTQYF

clone_size: few
d_call: .
j_call: TRBJ1-1
v_call: TRBV10-3
cdr3_nt: TGTGCCATCAGTGGACATTTGAACACTGAAGCTTTCTTT
cdr3_aa: CAISGHLNTEAFF

clone_size: .
d_call: TRBD1
j_call: TRBJ1-2
v_call: TRBV29-1
cdr3_nt: TGCAGCGTTTATGGGACAGTCTATGGCTACACCTTC
cdr3_aa: CSVYGTVYGYTF

clone_size: .
d_call: .
j_call: TRBJ1-5
v_call: TRBV28
cdr3_nt: TGTGCCACCGAATCGACAGACCAGCCCCAGCATTTT
cdr3_aa: CATESTDQPQHF

clone_size: .
d_call: TRBD2
j_call: TRBJ2-3
v_call: TRBV29-1
cdr3_nt: TGCAGCGTCCCTCCTAGCGGCGGGAGGGCGGATACGCAGTATTTT
cdr3_aa: CSVPPSGGRADTQYF

clone_size: .
d_call: TRBD1
j_call: TRBJ2-3
v_call: TRBV15
cdr3_nt: TGTGCCACCAGCAGAGTAACGGGACAGGGATTAGATACGCAGTATTTT
cdr3_aa: CATSRVTGQGLDTQYF

clone_size: .
d_call: TRBD2
j_call: TRBJ2-3
v_call: TRBV19
cdr3_nt: TGTGCCACTCAAAGCGGGAGGGCCTTTGGCACAGATACGCAGTATTTT
cdr3_aa: CATQSGRAFGTDTQYF

clone_size: .
d_call: TRBD2
j_call: TRBJ2-2
v_call: TRBV7-2
cdr3_nt: TGTGCCAGCAGCTCCCCTCGACTAGCGGGAGACACCGGGGAGCTGTTTTTT
cdr3_aa: CASSSPRLAGDTGELFF